This T cell receptor (beta chain) was found in a study of cytomegalovirus exposure and HLA in healthy donors. The PCR was carried out with 60 Vbeta primers and 13 Jbeta primers. Some clones are missing from TCRdb's copy, which holds only in-frame ones; the method was immunoSEQ multiplex PCR. This repertoire includes about 200,000 clones. Points on this clone: As yet, its antigen is unknown.

The study, taken as a whole, reports: Per a later analysis, 18,000 or so TCR beta sequences showed association with HLA alleles at 0.05 false discovery rate.

Healthy individuals who donated bone marrow served as the donors. J lost 7 bases, V lost 8 bases, and 7 bases had no gene match. From germline, CDR1 is MNHEY and CDR2 SMNVEV (reference sequence). This CDR3 is 15 amino acids long. This sequence originates from a girl aged 2 to 9 in good health and CMV-seropositive. The sequenced sample consisted of PBMCs. This chain links TRBV27 with TRBJ2-1, with 14 bases lining up with TRBD2. CDR3 nucleotide sequence: TGTGCCAGCGGTCGGGGACTAGCGGGAGAAAATGAGCAGTTCTTC. This translates into CASGRGLAGENEQFF.